This TCR beta chain was retrieved from a study of T cell changes during pregnancy in multiple sclerosis. This clone was seen a few times. Profiling relied on immunoSEQ multiplex PCR, and the TCRdb table lists in-frame clones only, not all of them. The sample carries tens of thousands of clones, about 88% recorded once. This CDR3 region has 16 residues. Germline CDR1 and CDR2: MRHNA and SNTAGT. V lost 0 bases and J lost 3, with 9 bases in between. Specimen: peripheral blood, collected in the first trimester of pregnancy. V gene TRBV6-4 combines with J gene TRBJ2-6, with D possibly matching TRBD2 (6 bases). This clonotype was obtained from a female donor in good health, enrolled as a control in a pregnancy study. This CDR3 reads CASSDSMGGGANVLTF. In DNA form, the CDR3 reads TGTGCCAGCAGTGACTCGATGGGAGGTGGGGCCAACGTCCTGACTTTC.